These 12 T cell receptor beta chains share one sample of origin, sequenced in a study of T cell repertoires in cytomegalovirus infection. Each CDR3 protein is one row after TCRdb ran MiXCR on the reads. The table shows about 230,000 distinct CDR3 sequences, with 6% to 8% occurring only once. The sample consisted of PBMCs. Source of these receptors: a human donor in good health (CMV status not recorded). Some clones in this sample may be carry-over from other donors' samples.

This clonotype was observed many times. The CDR3 spells CASGTGAGGGYTF. In DNA form, the CDR3 reads TGTGCCAGCGGGACAGGGGCAGGAGGAGGCTACACCTTC. This chain connects TRBV28 to TRBJ1-2; 10 bases align to TRBD1. The CDR3 extends over 13 amino acids. Germline V gene lookup returns CDR1 MDHEN and CDR2 SYDVKM. V trimming: 8 bases; J trimming: 8 bases; junction bases outside the gene matches: 8.

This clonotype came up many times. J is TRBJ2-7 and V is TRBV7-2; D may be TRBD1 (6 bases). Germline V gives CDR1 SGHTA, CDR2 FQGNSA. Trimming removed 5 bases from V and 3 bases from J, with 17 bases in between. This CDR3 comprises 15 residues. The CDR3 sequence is CASSRKVQGDYEQYF. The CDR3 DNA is TGTGCCAGCAGCCGCAAAGTACAGGGAGACTACGAGCAGTACTTC.

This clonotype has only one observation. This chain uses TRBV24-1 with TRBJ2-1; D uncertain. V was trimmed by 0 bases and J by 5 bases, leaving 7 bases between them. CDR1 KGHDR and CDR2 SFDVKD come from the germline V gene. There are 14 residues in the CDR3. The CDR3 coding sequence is TGTGCCACCAGTGATTTGAGTGGCGACAATGAGCAGTTCTTC. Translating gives CATSDLSGDNEQFF.

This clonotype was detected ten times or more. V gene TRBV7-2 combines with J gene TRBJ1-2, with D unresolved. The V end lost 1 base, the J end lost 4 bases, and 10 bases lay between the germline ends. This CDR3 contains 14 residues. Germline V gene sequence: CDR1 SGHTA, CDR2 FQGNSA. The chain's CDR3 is CASSLGVATYGYTF. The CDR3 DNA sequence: TGTGCCAGCAGCTTAGGGGTAGCTACCTATGGCTACACCTTC.

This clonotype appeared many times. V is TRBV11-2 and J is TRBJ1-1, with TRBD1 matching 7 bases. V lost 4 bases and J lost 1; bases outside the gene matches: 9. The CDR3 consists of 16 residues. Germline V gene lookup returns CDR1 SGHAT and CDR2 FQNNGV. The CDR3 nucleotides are TGTGCCAGCAGCTCAACTCGGACAGGCCCGAACACTGAAGCTTTCTTT. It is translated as CASSSTRTGPNTEAFF.

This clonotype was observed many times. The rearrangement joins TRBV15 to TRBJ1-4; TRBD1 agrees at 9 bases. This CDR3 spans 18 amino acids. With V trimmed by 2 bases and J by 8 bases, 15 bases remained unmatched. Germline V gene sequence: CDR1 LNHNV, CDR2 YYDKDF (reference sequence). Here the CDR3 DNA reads TGTGCCACCAGCAGACTGCCGGGAGGGACAGGGCTTTTGGAAAAACTGTTTTTT. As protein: CATSRLPGGTGLLEKLFF.

CDR3 DNA sequence: TGCAGTGCTAGTCCCCGGGGCCGCGGGGAGACCCAGTACTTC. Its translation: CSASPRGRGETQYF. The gene calls are TRBV20-1 and TRBJ2-5; D is possibly TRBD1 or TRBD2 (5 bases each). V was pared by 3 bases and J by 5 bases, with 16 bases between. This CDR3 comprises 14 residues. Germline V lookup: CDR1 DFQATT, CDR2 SNEGSKA (reference sequence).

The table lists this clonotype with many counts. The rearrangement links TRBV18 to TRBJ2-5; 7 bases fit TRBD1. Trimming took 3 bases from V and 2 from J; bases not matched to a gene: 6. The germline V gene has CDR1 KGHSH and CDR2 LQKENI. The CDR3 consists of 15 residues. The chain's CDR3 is CASSPNRDRQETQYF. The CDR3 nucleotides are TGTGCCAGCTCACCCAATAGGGACAGACAAGAGACCCAGTACTTC.

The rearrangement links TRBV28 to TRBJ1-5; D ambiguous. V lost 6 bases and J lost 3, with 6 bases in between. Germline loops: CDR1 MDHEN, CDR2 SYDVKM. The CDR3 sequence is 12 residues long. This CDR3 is CASRSNNQPQHF. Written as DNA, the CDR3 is TGTGCCAGCAGATCCAACAATCAGCCCCAGCATTTT.

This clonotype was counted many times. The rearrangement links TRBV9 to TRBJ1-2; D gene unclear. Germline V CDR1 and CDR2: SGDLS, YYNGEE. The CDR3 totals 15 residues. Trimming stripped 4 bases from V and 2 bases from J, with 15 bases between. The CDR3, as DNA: TGTGCCAGCAGCTCACCGGGCAGGACGAACTATGGCTACACCTTC. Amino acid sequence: CASSSPGRTNYGYTF.

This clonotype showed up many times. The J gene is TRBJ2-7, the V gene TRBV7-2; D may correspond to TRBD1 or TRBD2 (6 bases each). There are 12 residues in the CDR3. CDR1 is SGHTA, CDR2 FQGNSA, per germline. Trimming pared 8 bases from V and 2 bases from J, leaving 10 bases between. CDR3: CASGGGTYEQYF. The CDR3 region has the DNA TGTGCCAGCGGAGGGGGGACCTACGAGCAGTACTTC.

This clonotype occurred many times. The CDR3 here is CASSLTPSAEAFF. CDR3 nucleotide sequence: TGTGCCAGCAGCTTAACCCCGAGCGCTGAAGCTTTCTTT. J is TRBJ1-1 and V is TRBV7-3; D is ambiguous. Trimming cost V 0 bases and J 6 bases, with 8 bases left between them. Germline V CDR1 and CDR2: SGHTA, FQGTGA. This CDR3 is 13 amino acids long.